This entry is about one TCR beta chain. The germline V and J ends were trimmed by 0 bases and 4 bases, with 7 bases remaining between them. Germline V gives CDR1 SGDLS, CDR2 YYNGEE. CDR3 length: 13 residues. Data came from immunoSEQ multiplex PCR; TCRdb stores just in-frame clones and leaves some out. The table lists roughly 130,000 clones, roughly 91% of them singletons, with approximately 2.5% in the top ten. This entry is derived from a study of T cell responses to AZD1222 COVID-19 vaccine. The chain carries TRBV9 and TRBJ1-2; the D gene is possibly TRBD1 (6 bases). This clonotype was obtained from an adult in good health. Sequences were derived from peripheral blood, sampled on day 0 of AZD1222 vaccination. CDR3 residues: CASSVAGAYGYTF. The CDR3 DNA is TGTGCCAGCAGCGTAGCAGGGGCCTATGGCTACACCTTC.